The T cell receptor beta chain under discussion was sequenced for a study of cytomegalovirus exposure and HLA in healthy donors (dated by TCRdb to 2016 to 2017). For the study in its entirety: An earlier analysis of a few hundred of the donors reported approximately 260 Gb of sequence data and 117 million unique TCR beta sequences obtained from roughly 180 million T cells. An early release covering about 600 HLA-typed donors comprised about 300 gigabases of sequencing data and about 90 million unique TCR sequences. Among the roughly 400 genotyped donors, roughly 80% belonged to the genetic ancestry cluster associated with self-reported Caucasian donors. The aim of the study was to test whether cataloging public T cell receptors could identify signatures of past pathogen exposure. The study used immunosequencing to profile the T cell repertoires of about 670 subjects and linked those repertoires to cytomegalovirus serostatus. In addition to the first cohort of 500 to 850 subjects, a separate validation cohort of 120 different subjects was used. To predict cytomegalovirus infection status, the study combined high-throughput TCR immunosequencing, statistical association of individual TCRs with disease status, and machine learning. A later analysis re-analyzed previously published TCR beta repertoires from 666 donors and added high-resolution HLA genotyping to study TCR occurrence patterns. The later analysis used no new phenotypic data to find candidate immune exposures, relying instead on TCR beta sequences and their occurrence across donors. In an earlier analysis of about 590 of the donors, high-throughput TCR beta sequencing was used to judge whether each TCR beta V gene segment behaved as functional or pseudogenic. Alongside the repertoire data, information on donor age, sex, ethnicity and CMV serostatus was compiled. A later genetic analysis used genome-wide SNP genotypes for about 60% of the roughly 670 donors, treating that subset as a discovery cohort. Every discovery cohort repertoire had been produced on one sequencing platform. HLA typing covered class I and class II loci at four-digit resolution. The number of typed donors differed by locus: roughly 629-640 for A, B, C, DRB1 and DQB1; 500 to 550 for DQA1; 600 to 610 for DPA1; and about 450 for DPB1. Because of strong linkage in the cohort, roughly five DR-DQ haplotypes were treated as single units for association and clustering. Across some 400 genotyped donors of the cohort, an average of roughly 200,000 unique TCR beta nucleotide sequences per donor were sequenced, and roughly 17% of those sequences were non-productive. Broad study findings and their caveats: In a later analysis, 15,000 to 20,000 TCR beta sequences were associated with specific HLA alleles at a false discovery rate of 0.05. Assigning TCR associations to individual alleles was difficult when HLA alleles, especially DR and DQ, strongly co-occurred. In the study, about 150 TCR beta chains were listed as associated with cytomegalovirus. In a later analysis, HLA-associated TCR beta chains were found to be more clonally expanded and to have lower generation probabilities than equally common non-associated chains. V-gene and J-gene trimming of TCR beta chains was associated with a missense DCLRE1C variant in a later genetic analysis, and the association was replicated in an independent cohort. Most CMV-associated TCR beta chains appeared to be HLA-restricted in a later analysis, and the HLA associations seemed to be driven largely by CMV exposure. A further reported finding was that TCR beta sequences accurately predicted the HLA-A and HLA-B alleles for most subjects in the first cohort. An earlier analysis of around 500 of the donors showed that most TCR beta V segments appeared in productive rearrangements either about 87% or about 30% of the time, which broadly matched IMGT annotations. While some public TCRs were present in many individuals, most TCR sequences turned up only very rarely across donors. CMV serostatus was the only immune exposure information available for the cohort. In a later analysis, TCR association rates were found to vary across HLA loci, with the most associated TCRs seen for DRB1 alleles and the fewest for HLA-C alleles. In both the original and validation cohorts, the classifier was reported to diagnose cytomegalovirus status with high specificity and sensitivity. A cluster of highly shared sequence variants was judged likely to be a technical artifact of the sequencing pipeline. Roughly uniform sequencing depth across donors was assumed in presence/absence analyses, although this assumption may not hold. In a later genetic analysis, fewer N-insertions in productive TCRs were reported among donors in an Asian-associated ancestry cluster than the 666-donor mean. Only TCR beta chains were sequenced in this cohort, and the absence of alpha or paired-chain data limited detectable features. A few of the identified cytomegalovirus-associated TCR beta chains were confirmed in vitro to be specific for cytomegalovirus antigens. Several of the top co-occurrence clusters appeared to be linked to parvovirus B19, influenza, CMV and Epstein-Barr virus, according to a later analysis. Because HLA typing was unavailable for some donors at each locus, only the typed subset was used in association tests. Linkage disequilibrium might explain the correlated functional status among segregating V segments, but an unknown experimental factor could not be excluded. Because counts were too low, about 18 rarely observed V segments, including chromosome 9 orphons, were excluded from the earlier analysis of some 590 of the donors. Some IMGT-functional V segments, including TRBV6-2 and TRBV6-3, could not be told apart with the 87-base-pair reads, so those segments were excluded. It was suggested by the authors that the approach could potentially be generalized to other disease states and immunological phenotypes.

The cohort consisted of 670 or so healthy bone marrow donors. At the time of sampling, every cohort member was nominally healthy, though immune exposures that went unrecorded were likely present. The donor tested CMV seropositive, placing the donor among the roughly 300 seropositive members of the cohort. Every donor gave a peripheral blood sample, and the peripheral blood mononuclear cells from that sample were used for TCR beta sequencing. The Qiagen DNeasy Blood Extraction Kit was used to extract genomic DNA from the blood cell samples. Receptor amplification or capture employed the immunoSEQ multiplex PCR assay. For the multiplex PCR, a mixture combining 60 forward primers for TCR Vbeta segments and 13 reverse primers for TCR Jbeta segments was used. Amplification of the CDR3 region of rearranged TCR beta genes was performed with a multiplex PCR assay on genomic DNA. On the Illumina HiSeq System, the amplified TCR beta libraries were sequenced as 87-base-pair reads. The published analysis was carried out like this. In a later analysis, 77 million or so unique TCR beta chains were counted across the 500 to 850 repertoires, and approximately 9.9 million of these chains were shared by at least two donors. A nearest-neighbor algorithm error-corrected the raw reads and collapsed the reads into unique sequences, merging closely related sequences to remove PCR and sequencing errors. V, D and J gene segments were assigned by aligning CDR3 sequences to IMGT reference sequences. For a sequence to be retained, at least a six-nucleotide match to both a V gene segment and a J gene segment was required. A rearrangement counted as productive if the CDR3 had no stop codons and remained in frame with V and J, and every other rearrangement counted as non-productive. Following IMGT convention, CDR3 was defined as the stretch from the second conserved V-encoded cysteine to the conserved J-encoded phenylalanine. Sequences without an unambiguous match to a single V gene segment were excluded from the earlier analysis of several hundred of the donors. An earlier analysis of a few hundred of the donors classified V segments as functional when productive rearrangements were above 56.7% and as segregating when the standard deviation between donors was above 5%. To diagnose cytomegalovirus status from the catalog of TCR beta chain sequences, a statistical classification framework was built. In a later analysis, TCR nucleotide sequences were compared against IMGT/GENE-DB human TR gene sequences so that V and J genes could be assigned. The TCRdist pipeline was used in a later analysis to assign CDR3 sequences and most-parsimonious VDJ recombination scenarios. In a later analysis, each TCR beta chain was defined by its CDR3 amino acid sequence together with its V-gene family, and reads lacking a unique V-gene family were excluded. A later analysis removed roughly 590 highly shared, low-generation-probability nucleotide sequences to deal with suspected cross-contamination and a sequencing artifact. For each public chain, a later analysis derived a clonal expansion index from normalized ranks of inferred template counts within each repertoire. A later analysis computed generation probabilities with a VDJ recombination model fitted to out-of-frame rearrangements, and checked the results against IGoR. In a later analysis, hypergeometric tests were used to score TCR-TCR, TCR-HLA and TCR-CMV co-occurrence, with a repertoire-size bias correction applied to TCR pairs. False discovery rates were estimated in a later analysis by permuting HLA or CMV assignments 20 times. In a later analysis, co-occurring TCRs were grouped using DBSCAN, with TCRdist sequence similarity added in when clustering inside HLA-allele-positive subsets. Repertoires with fewer than 30,000 or more than 120,000 public chains were left out of co-occurrence clustering, as were five repertoires with anomalous nucleotide sharing. TCRdb re-hosts the immuneACCESS table, in-frame sequences only. Its copies lack some clones; in the studies checked, an unresolved V gene accounts for under half of them, and the cause for the rest is not known. V and J calls and clone size are as listed in that table; D and trimming were resolved from the DNA. The sample data list 180,000 or so clones, and around 75% of these were observed just once. Of the sample, about 7.7% is held by the ten largest clones.

V is reduced by 6 bases and J by 3 bases, leaving a spacing of 15 bases between them. From a lookup of the germline V gene, CDR1 and CDR2 are ENHRY and SYGVKD. Counted from cysteine to phenylalanine, this CDR3 has 14 amino acids. Just the 42-base CDR3 DNA is kept, in frame starting at base 1. Points on this clone: Its recognized antigen is unknown. No much larger clone exists at a distance of one base, and base qualities are not known.

The chain is made from TRBV10-3 and TRBJ2-7; possibly the D gene is TRBD1, per 5 matching bases. Material: PBMCs. The receptor comes from a woman aged 40 to 49 in good health and CMV-seropositive. CDR3 reads: CAIRETASLYEQYF. The DNA sequence follows: TGTGCCATCAGGGAGACAGCCTCTCTCTACGAGCAGTACTTC.